Given below is one T cell receptor beta chain in context. It lacks a known antigen. No base-level quality is on record; no much larger clone is a single base apart. These data come from a study of early T cells in non-severe SARS-CoV-2 infection (dated by TCRdb to 2020 to 2023). In the study overall: Because TCR sequencing relied on bulk RNA taken from unsorted whole blood, pairing of alpha and beta chains was not possible.

The receptor library was made with 5' RACE. Sequencing was performed on a NextSeq 500. The TCR library protocol attached unique molecular identifiers to individual cDNA molecules to correct for sequencing error and PCR bias. Both TCR alpha and beta chains were sequenced, and tight co-correlation was observed between alpha and beta sequence abundances in each sample. In the original analysis: Decombinator V4 was used to annotate TCR sequences for V gene, J gene and CDR3. TCRs were defined as expanded if a significant change between any two time points was detected under a Poisson model with p below 0.0001. TCR abundances were normalised to the total number of TCRs sequenced per sample and expressed as counts per million. VDJdb, accessed 1 November 2021, was searched for CMV, EBV and SARS-CoV-2 annotated TCRs, with TCRs annotated for multiple antigens excluded. TCRdb trimmed public reads at Q25 via fastp, called clones via MiXCR and kept in-frame beta chains. A single entry per CDR3 protein holds the most common genes and DNA from its merged rows. The V and J calls reflect TCRdb's pipeline rather than the authors' work. A total of roughly 99,000 distinct CDR3 sequences appear in this sample, 10% to 15% of them only once. In total, the top ten clones hold approximately 4.4% of the sample.

Set within a cohort of healthcare workers in London, UK, this nested case-control study involved weekly PCR testing of nasopharyngeal swabs along with blood sampling. Between 23 and 31 March 2020, the week of the UK lockdown, healthcare workers were enrolled and then followed up weekly for as long as 16 weeks. Broader findings and caveats from the paper: VDJdb matching was skewed toward anti-spike CD8 responses and likely underestimated virus-specific expansions by missing private and CD4 specificities.

Specimen: whole blood, collected at baseline. The source is an adult who was a healthcare worker with PCR-confirmed SARS-CoV-2 infection or an uninfected control (not recorded which).

The CDR3 amino acid sequence is: CASSFRTGEGNSPLHF. The base sequence is TGTGCCAGCAGCTTCCGGACAGGGGAGGGAAATTCACCCCTCCACTTT. Rearrangement joined TRBV7-9 to TRBJ1-6, with 9 middle bases fitting TRBD1. From V the trimming removes 3 bases and from J it removes 7 bases, while the gene matches leave 7 bases of the junction unaccounted for. CDR1 and CDR2, per the germline V gene (reference sequence), are SEHNR and FQNEAQ. From its cysteine to its phenylalanine, the CDR3 spans 16 amino acids. CDR3 DNA is the only sequence kept; it has 48 bases, read in frame from the first base.